This TCR beta chain was identified in a study of blood T cell repertoires in COVID-19 (dated by TCRdb to about 2020). Concerning the study at large: Samples covering the acute and convalescent phases of COVID-19 were provided by collaborators in the United States, Italy and Spain. Where available, HLA class I and class II types were obtained from metadata supplied by the sample provider rather than from assay-based typing. The prospective study material was composed of cDNA or gDNA derived from T cells, B-cell-depleted T cells, or PBMCs. A de-identified subject ID, COVID-19 status, age in years and sex were almost always included in the sample metadata. The repertoires were released in a freely available public database meant as a resource for research on the immune response to SARS-CoV-2. Samples came from the ongoing ImmuneRACE study (first 160 participants) plus 1,254 subjects from 6 global collaborators. Subjects who had been exposed to COVID-19, were actively infected with it, or had recovered from it provided the deeply sampled blood TCRbeta repertoires that made up the dataset. Beyond this particular receptor, the publication reports: How much clinical and demographic metadata was included differed by source and by participant, and the metadata was provided uncurated.

This clone was recorded only once. Its recognized antigen is unknown. Base qualities are not recorded, but no much larger clone differs from it by a single base. In Seattle, one collaborating source enrolled patients while the infection was active and tracked those patients longitudinally over the course of disease. Whole blood was collected in K2EDTA tubes by collaborating institutions according to the institutions' own protocols. For TCRbeta analysis, collaborators shipped samples as frozen whole blood, isolated PBMCs, or DNA extracted from either of those sample types. The CDR3 numbers 14 residues from cysteine through phenylalanine. Kept here is only the CDR3 DNA, which spans 42 bases and is read in frame from base 1. TCRbeta CDR3 regions were amplified from genomic DNA by means of the immunoSEQ Assay, a bias-controlled multiplex PCR. From the authors' description of their analysis: The number of nucleated cells in each sample was estimated by amplification of reference gene primers within the assay. To quantify the absolute abundance of each unique TCRbeta CDR3 rearrangement, sequence reads were collapsed and filtered. For each sample, productive Simpson clonality was calculated as the square root of Simpson's diversity index across productive rearrangements. Entries here come from immuneACCESS through TCRdb and include only in-frame sequences with V and J called. Some clones fail to appear in such tables; in the studies checked, an unresolved V gene covers under half of the shortfall, and the cause of the remainder is unknown. V and J calls and clone size follow that table, whereas D and trimming were derived from the DNA. The sample contains some 200,000 clones, over 75% of them found a single time. The top ten clonotypes cover about 18% of the sample.

Sequenced input: peripheral blood. Recombination connected TRBV21-1 to TRBJ1-2. TRBV21-1 is a known pseudogene. The TCR was taken from a man aged 50 to 60 with COVID-19, enrolled during active disease. The nucleotides are TGTGCCAGCAGCAAACCCGGGATACTTTATGGCTACACCTTC. It encodes CASSKPGILYGYTF.